This TCR beta chain is drawn from a study of blood T cell repertoires in COVID-19. About the research overall: Sites across the United States, Italy and Spain contributed samples from acute and convalescent COVID-19.

Germline CDR1 SGHTA, CDR2 FQGTGA. J was trimmed by 0 bases and V by 5 bases; bases with no gene match: 1. The CDR3 covers 14 residues. Data came from immunoSEQ multiplex PCR; TCRdb stores just in-frame clones and leaves some out. The table has fewer than 400,000 clones, around nine tenths seen once; the top ten hold approximately 10%. Recruitment covered 25 or so US areas and drew participants whose ages spanned about 18 to 100 years. Either two negative PCRs, clearance, or symptom resolution qualified Cohort 3 donors as recovered. About this clone itself: Other DNA sequences in this sample translate to the same CDR3.

The specimen was PBMCs or T cells enriched from blood (not recorded which). V usage is TRBV7-3 and J usage is TRBJ2-3, with TRBD2 identical over 8 bases. This TCR was sampled from a woman in her forties or fifties who had recovered from COVID-19. In DNA form, the CDR3 reads TGTGCCAGCAGCCGGGGGGGCAGCACAGATACGCAGTATTTT. Translation: CASSRGGSTDTQYF.